What follows describes a single T cell receptor (beta chain). Its cognate antigen has yet to be identified. Base qualities were left out, and no much larger clone turns up one base away. The cohort was made up of under 800 healthy bone marrow donors. At the time of sampling, every cohort member was nominally healthy, though immune exposures that went unrecorded were likely present. The donor tested CMV seronegative and was one of the 352 seronegative cohort members. Each donor provided a peripheral blood sample, and peripheral blood mononuclear cells were used for TCR beta sequencing. Genomic DNA extraction from the blood cell samples was performed with the Qiagen DNeasy Blood Extraction Kit. V loses 4 bases of germline sequence and J loses 6 bases, and the interval between the two ends is 22 bases. The germline V gene specifies KGHSH as CDR1 and LQKENI as CDR2. From its cysteine to its phenylalanine, the CDR3 spans 16 amino acids. Here the CDR3 DNA is all that survives: 48 bases in frame from base 1.

The library was generated by the immunoSEQ multiplex PCR assay. A mixture of 60 forward primers for TCR Vbeta segments and 13 reverse primers for TCR Jbeta segments was used in the multiplex PCR. Amplification of the CDR3 region of rearranged TCR beta genes was performed with a multiplex PCR assay on genomic DNA. Amplified TCR beta libraries were sequenced as 87-base-pair reads on the Illumina HiSeq System. The source study handled its data this way. A later analysis counted approximately 74 million unique TCR beta chains across the 690 or so repertoires, and roughly 10 million of these chains were shared by at least two donors. To remove PCR and sequencing errors, raw reads were error-corrected and collapsed into unique sequences using a nearest-neighbor algorithm that merged closely related sequences. Alignment of CDR3 sequences to IMGT reference sequences was used to assign V, D and J gene segments. For a sequence to be retained, at least a six-nucleotide match to both a V gene segment and a J gene segment was required. A rearrangement counted as productive if the CDR3 had no stop codons and remained in frame with V and J, and every other rearrangement counted as non-productive. CDR3 was defined according to IMGT convention as the region running from the second conserved V-encoded cysteine to the conserved J-encoded phenylalanine. In an earlier analysis of just under 600 of the donors, sequences lacking an unambiguous match to a single V gene segment were excluded. In an earlier analysis of several hundred of the donors, V segments were called functional above 56.7% productive rearrangements and were called segregating when the between-donor standard deviation exceeded 5%. A statistical classification framework was built for diagnosing cytomegalovirus status from the catalog of TCR beta chain sequences. V and J gene assignment, in a later analysis, came from comparing TCR nucleotide sequences with IMGT/GENE-DB human TR gene sequences. The TCRdist pipeline was used in a later analysis to assign CDR3 sequences and most-parsimonious VDJ recombination scenarios. In a later analysis, each TCR beta chain was defined by its CDR3 amino acid sequence together with its V-gene family, and reads lacking a unique V-gene family were excluded. A later analysis removed 592 highly shared, low-generation-probability nucleotide sequences to deal with suspected cross-contamination and a sequencing artifact. For each public chain, a later analysis derived a clonal expansion index from normalized ranks of inferred template counts within each repertoire. In a later analysis, generation probabilities were computed using a VDJ recombination model fitted to out-of-frame rearrangements, and the results were checked against IGoR. Hypergeometric tests were used in a later analysis to score TCR-TCR, TCR-HLA and TCR-CMV co-occurrence, with a repertoire-size bias correction applied to the TCR pairs. In a later analysis, false discovery rates were estimated by permuting HLA or CMV assignments 20 times. In a later analysis, co-occurring TCRs were grouped using DBSCAN, with TCRdist sequence similarity added in when clustering inside HLA-allele-positive subsets. For co-occurrence clustering, repertoires with fewer than 30,000 or more than 120,000 public chains were excluded, along with four to six repertoires with anomalous nucleotide sharing. TCRdb carries this immuneACCESS record with in-frame sequences only. Its versions omit some clonotypes, under half of them owing to an unresolved V gene in the studies checked, with the rest unexplained. The V and J calls and the clone size are those of that table, but D and trimming were determined from the DNA. This sample comprises 200,000 to 250,000 clones, 75% to 90% of them detected only once. Less than 1.2% of the sample is in the top ten clones.

This entry comes from a study of cytomegalovirus exposure and HLA in healthy donors (TCRdb year 2017). Background for the entire study: In an earlier analysis of around 540 of the donors, under 300 Gb of sequence data and 90 million to 120 million unique TCR beta sequences from 150 million to 200 million T cells were reported. Because of strong linkage in the cohort, 5 or 6 DR-DQ haplotypes were treated as single units for association and clustering. Besides the first cohort of under 700 subjects, a separate validation cohort made up of 120 different subjects was used. Across some 400 genotyped donors of the cohort, an average of roughly 250,000 unique TCR beta nucleotide sequences per donor were sequenced, and 15% to 20% of those sequences were non-productive. Using immunosequencing, the study profiled T cell repertoires from fewer than 700 subjects and related those repertoires to cytomegalovirus serostatus. To study patterns of TCR occurrence, a later analysis re-analyzed previously published TCR beta repertoires from 650 to 750 donors and added high-resolution HLA genotyping. All discovery cohort repertoires had been generated using a single sequencing platform. Donor age, sex, ethnicity and CMV serostatus were compiled alongside the repertoire data. High-throughput TCR immunosequencing, statistical association of individual TCRs with disease status, and machine learning were combined to predict cytomegalovirus infection status. The study aimed to test whether cataloging public T cell receptors could reveal signatures of past pathogen exposure. HLA typing included class I and class II loci at four-digit resolution. Among the roughly 380 genotyped donors, 75% to 90% belonged to the genetic ancestry cluster associated with self-reported Caucasian donors. Roughly 300 gigabases of sequencing data and 91 million or so unique TCR sequences made up an early release that covered approximately 700 HLA-typed donors. The number of donors typed differed by locus, with roughly 629-640 for A, B, C, DRB1 and DQB1, 522 for DQA1, 606 for DPA1, and around 430 for DPB1. The later analysis used no new phenotypic data to find candidate immune exposures, relying instead on TCR beta sequences and their occurrence across donors. A later genetic analysis took genome-wide SNP genotypes for about 55% of the roughly 670 donors and used that subset as a discovery cohort. An earlier analysis of 450 to 750 of the donors used high-throughput TCR beta sequencing to judge whether each TCR beta V gene segment behaved as functional or pseudogenic. Beyond this particular receptor, the publication reports: According to a later genetic analysis, donors in an Asian-associated ancestry cluster had fewer N-insertions in productive TCRs than the approximately 650-donor mean. Seventeen rarely observed V segments, including chromosome 9 orphons, were excluded from the earlier analysis of 550 to 700 of the donors because counts were too low. Specific HLA alleles were associated with 15,000 to 20,000 TCR beta sequences at a false discovery rate of 0.05 in a later analysis. Broadly in line with IMGT annotations, most TCR beta V segments showed up in productive rearrangements about 87% or about 30% of the time in an earlier analysis of 587 of the donors. The authors suggested that the approach could potentially be extended to other disease states and immunological phenotypes. Only TCR beta chains were sequenced in this cohort, and the absence of alpha or paired-chain data limited detectable features. The 87-base-pair reads could not distinguish some IMGT-functional V segments, including TRBV6-2 and TRBV6-3, so those segments were excluded. In vitro tests confirmed that a few of the cytomegalovirus-associated TCR beta chains recognize cytomegalovirus antigens. Several of the top co-occurrence clusters appeared to be linked to parvovirus B19, influenza, CMV and Epstein-Barr virus, according to a later analysis. In both the original and validation cohorts, the classifier was reported to diagnose cytomegalovirus status with high specificity and sensitivity. According to a later analysis, most CMV-associated TCR beta chains appeared to be HLA-restricted, and the HLA associations seemed to be driven largely by CMV exposure. When HLA alleles, especially DR and DQ, strongly co-occurred, TCR associations were difficult to assign to individual alleles. In a later analysis, HLA-associated TCR beta chains showed more clonal expansion and lower generation probabilities than non-associated chains that were equally common. The only immune exposure information available for the cohort was CMV serostatus. Across donors, most TCR sequences were observed very rarely, whereas some public TCRs were present in many individuals. In a later analysis, the rate of TCR association differed among HLA loci, with DRB1 alleles having the most associated TCRs and HLA-C alleles having the fewest. Presence/absence analyses assumed roughly uniform sequencing depth across donors, an assumption that may not hold. HLA typing was unavailable for some donors at each locus, so association tests used only the typed subset. A further reported finding was that TCR beta sequences accurately predicted the HLA-A and HLA-B alleles for most subjects in the first cohort. In the study, some 180 TCR beta chains were listed as associated with cytomegalovirus. An association between a missense DCLRE1C variant and V-gene and J-gene trimming of TCR beta chains was found in a later genetic analysis and replicated in an independent cohort. Correlated functional status among segregating V segments might reflect linkage disequilibrium, but an unknown experimental factor could not be ruled out. A group of highly shared sequence variants was considered likely to be a technical artifact of the sequencing pipeline.

What was sequenced was PBMCs. This receptor was identified in a young woman in good health and CMV-seronegative. The chain employs TRBV18 and TRBJ2-7; confidence is insufficient to name the D gene. The sequenced DNA is TGTGCCAGCTCACTTGTGACTGGCGCTTCTTCCCCCGAGCAGTACTTC. Its translation reads: CASSLVTGASSPEQYF.